The 13 T cell receptor beta chains below come from one sample, sequenced in a study of T cells expressing NK-cell markers. TCRdb reanalyzed the 5' RACE reads and collapses them to one entry per CDR3 protein, without DNA. In total, the table holds approximately 420,000 distinct CDR3 sequences. The sequenced sample was blood T cells: a sorted CD56 or NKG2C T cell subset, CD4+ or CD8+ T cells, or bulk PBMC T cells (not recorded which). The receptors come from a woman in her forties or fifties in good health.

The chain is built from TRBV7-9 and TRBJ2-1; the D call of TRBD2 rests on TCRdb alone, since no DNA is present to check it. Germline CDR1 is SEHNR and CDR2 is FQNEAQ (reference sequence). The CDR3 runs 14 residues. The CDR3 region is CASSRTLRGNEQFF.

The CDR3: CASSPRTGQAYEQYF. The rearrangement joins TRBV27 to TRBJ2-7; TCRdb gives TRBD1 as the D gene, but with no DNA this cannot be confirmed. CDR3 size: 15 residues. Germline CDR1 MNHEY, CDR2 SMNVEV (reference sequence).

The V gene is TRBV2, the J gene TRBJ2-5; there is no DNA to check the TCRdb D call of TRBD1. Per the germline V gene, CDR1 is SNHLY and CDR2 is FYNNEI. CDR3 length: 13 amino acids. CDR3 amino acids: CASSVQPLETQYF.

This sequence joins TRBV7-7 and TRBJ2-5; TCRdb proposes TRBD1, but this gene call is untestable without DNA. The length of the CDR3 is 18 residues. CDR1 and CDR2 (germline): SSHAT, FNYEAQ (reference sequence). CDR3 sequence reads: CASSPTPGAGLRQETQYF.

The chain employs TRBV7-6 and TRBJ1-2; TCRdb outputs TRBD1, but without DNA this stays unchecked. The CDR3 runs 15 residues. Germline CDR1 reads SGHVS; CDR2 reads FNYEAQ. This CDR3 reads CASSLGVPGDYGYTF.

The chain has TRBV7-9 and TRBJ1-1; absent DNA, TCRdb's TRBD1 call cannot be checked. Germline V gene lookup returns CDR1 SEHNR and CDR2 FQNEAQ (reference sequence). The CDR3 length is 13 residues. The CDR3 sequence is CASSSTEYTEAFF. The full variable domain, completed using reference TRBV7-9 and TRBJ1-1, is DTGVSQNPRHKITKRGQNVTFRCDPISEHNRLYWYRQTLGQGPEFLTYFQNEAQLEKSRLLSDRFSAERPKGSFSTLEIQRTEQGDSAMYLCASSSTEYTEAFFGQGTRLTVV.

The chain carries TRBV20-1 and TRBJ2-7; without DNA, the TCRdb call of TRBD1 cannot be checked. Germline assignment: CDR1 DFQATT and CDR2 SNEGSKA (reference sequence). CDR3 size: 14 residues. CDR3: CSARDRSRGYEQYF.

This CDR3 reads CASSSRGQGARNIQYF. This chain links TRBV7-2 with TRBJ2-4; TCRdb designates TRBD1, a call that cannot be tested without DNA. CDR1 is SGHTA and CDR2 is FQGNSA in the germline V gene. The CDR3 consists of 16 residues.

V usage is TRBV11-2 and J usage is TRBJ2-1; TCRdb outputs TRBD2, but without DNA this stays unchecked. The CDR3 has 17 amino acids. The germline gives CDR1 SGHAT, CDR2 FQNNGV. CDR3: CASSSSLAGGSYNEQFF.

The rearrangement links TRBV6-6 to TRBJ2-7; the D call of TRBD2 rests on TCRdb alone, since no DNA is present to check it. Germline CDR1 reads MNHNY; CDR2 reads SVGAGI (reference sequence). This CDR3 spans 14 amino acids. The CDR3 spells CASSYGEGTDEQYF.

V and J are TRBV7-3 and TRBJ2-1; TCRdb designates TRBD2, a call that cannot be tested without DNA. This CDR3 spans 16 amino acids. Germline CDR1 reads SGHTA; CDR2 reads FQGTGA. The CDR3 here is CASSLTASGTYNEQFF.

This chain links TRBV10-3 with TRBJ2-1; TCRdb indicates TRBD2, and absent DNA this call remains unverified. The CDR3 runs 14 residues. Germline CDR1 and CDR2: ENHRY and SYGVKD. CDR3 amino acids: CATGAGGARGEQFF.

This chain uses TRBV3-1 with TRBJ1-1; the TCRdb D gene call, TRBD1, has no DNA to confirm it. The CDR3 extends over 15 amino acids. Germline V CDR1 and CDR2: LGHDT, YNNKEL (reference sequence). This CDR3 is CASRPSDIKGTEAFF.